This TCR beta chain was found in a study of blood T cells in healthy people across ages. With 8 bases clipped from V and 10 bases from J, the junction kept 14 bases outside the gene matches. The CDR3 totals 15 residues. Study observations and caveats: PBMCs left unsorted prevented a conclusive naive versus antigen-experienced comparison.

Primers used in a second PCR of about 7 to 11 cycles were a sample-barcoded 5' primer and a J-beta primer mix. TCRdb redid the calling of the 5' RACE reads with MiXCR, one entry per CDR3 protein. This sample has hundreds of thousands of distinct CDR3 sequences; approximately 35% occur once, and the top ten carry approximately 13%. This clonotype was found many times. Its antigen is unidentified. The sequenced sample consisted of blood. This TCR was sampled from a man aged 18 to 30 in good health. This rearrangement joins TRBV12-3 or TRBV12-4 to TRBJ1-6; 7 nucleotides line up with TRBD1. CDR3 residues: CASRRDSAFKSPLHF. The CDR3 DNA follows: TGTGCCAGCCGACGGGACAGCGCCTTTAAATCACCCCTCCACTTT.